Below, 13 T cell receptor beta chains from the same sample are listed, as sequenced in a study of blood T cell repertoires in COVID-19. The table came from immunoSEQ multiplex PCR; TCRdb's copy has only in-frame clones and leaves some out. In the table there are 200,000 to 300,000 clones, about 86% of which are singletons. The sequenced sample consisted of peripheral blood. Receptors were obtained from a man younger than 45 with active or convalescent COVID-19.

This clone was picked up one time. This chain's CDR3 is CASRNQASAFF. CDR3 nucleotide sequence: TGTGCCAGCCGTAATCAAGCATCAGCTTTCTTT. The chain joins TRBV7-9 to TRBJ1-1; D not resolved. Trimming shortened V by 8 bases and J by 10 bases, and 14 bases separated the two germline ends. Germline lookup yields CDR1 SEHNR and CDR2 FQNEAQ (reference sequence). The CDR3 sequence is 11 residues long.

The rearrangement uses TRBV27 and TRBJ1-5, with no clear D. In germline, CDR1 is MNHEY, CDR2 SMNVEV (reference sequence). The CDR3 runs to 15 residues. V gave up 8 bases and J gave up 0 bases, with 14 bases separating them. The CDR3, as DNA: TGTGCCAGCCCTTGCGGGGTTTATAGCAATCAGCCCCAGCATTTT. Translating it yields CASPCGVYSNQPQHF.

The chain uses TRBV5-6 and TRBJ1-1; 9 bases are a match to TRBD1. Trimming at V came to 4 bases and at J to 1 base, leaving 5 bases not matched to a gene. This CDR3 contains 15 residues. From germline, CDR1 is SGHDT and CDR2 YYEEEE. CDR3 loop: CASSEGTGRNTEAFF. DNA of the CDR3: TGTGCCAGCAGCGAAGGGACAGGGAGGAACACTGAAGCTTTCTTT.

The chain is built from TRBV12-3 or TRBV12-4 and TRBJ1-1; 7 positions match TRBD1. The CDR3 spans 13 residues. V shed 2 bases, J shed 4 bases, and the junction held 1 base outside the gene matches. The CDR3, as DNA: TGTGCCAGCAGTTTACCAGGGGGCACTGAAGCTTTCTTT. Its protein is CASSLPGGTEAFF.

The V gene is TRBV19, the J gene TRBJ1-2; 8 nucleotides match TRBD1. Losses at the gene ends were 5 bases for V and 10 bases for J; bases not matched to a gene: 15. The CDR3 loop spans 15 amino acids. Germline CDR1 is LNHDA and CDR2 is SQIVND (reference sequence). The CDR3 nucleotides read TGTGCCAGTAGTGCCACGGACAGGGCTTTTAAGGTCTACACCTTC. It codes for CASSATDRAFKVYTF.

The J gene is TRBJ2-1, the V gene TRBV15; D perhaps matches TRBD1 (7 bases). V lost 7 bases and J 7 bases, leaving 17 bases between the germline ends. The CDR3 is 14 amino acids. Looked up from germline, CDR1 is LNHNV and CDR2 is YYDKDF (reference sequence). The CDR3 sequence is CATTTGAGPNEQFF. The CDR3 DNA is TGTGCCACCACAACAGGGGCGGGGCCGAATGAGCAGTTCTTC.

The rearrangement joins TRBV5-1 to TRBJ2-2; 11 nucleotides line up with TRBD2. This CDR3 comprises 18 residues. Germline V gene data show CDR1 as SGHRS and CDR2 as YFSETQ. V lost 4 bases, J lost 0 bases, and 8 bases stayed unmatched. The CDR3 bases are TGCGCCAGCAGCCGACTAGCGGGGCGACGCTCGAACACCGGGGAGCTGTTTTTT. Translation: CASSRLAGRRSNTGELFF.

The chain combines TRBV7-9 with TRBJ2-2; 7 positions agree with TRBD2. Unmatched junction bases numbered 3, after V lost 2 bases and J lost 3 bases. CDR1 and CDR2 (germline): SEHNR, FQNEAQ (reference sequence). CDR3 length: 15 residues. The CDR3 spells CASSLSLADTGELFF. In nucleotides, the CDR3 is TGTGCCAGCAGCTTATCGCTAGCGGACACCGGGGAGCTGTTTTTT. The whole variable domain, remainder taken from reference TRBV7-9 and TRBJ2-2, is DTGVSQNPRHKITKRGQNVTFRCDPISEHNRLYWYRQTLGQGPEFLTYFQNEAQLEKSRLLSDRFSAERPKGSFSTLEIQRTEQGDSAMYLCASSLSLADTGELFFGEGSRLTVL.

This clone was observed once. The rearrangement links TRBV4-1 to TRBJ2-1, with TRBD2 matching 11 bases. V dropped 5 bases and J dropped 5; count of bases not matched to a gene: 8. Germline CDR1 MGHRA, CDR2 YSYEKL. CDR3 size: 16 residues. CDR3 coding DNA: TGCGCCAGCAGCTACTCTAGCGGGGGGCCGAACAATGAGCAGTTCTTC. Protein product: CASSYSSGGPNNEQFF.

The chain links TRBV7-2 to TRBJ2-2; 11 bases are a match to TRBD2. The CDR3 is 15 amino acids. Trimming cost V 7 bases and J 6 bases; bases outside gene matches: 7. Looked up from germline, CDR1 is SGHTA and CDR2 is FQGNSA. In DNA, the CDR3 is TGTGCCAGCAACCCTAGCGGGGGGTCTCCCGGGGAGCTGTTTTTT. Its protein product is CASNPSGGSPGELFF.

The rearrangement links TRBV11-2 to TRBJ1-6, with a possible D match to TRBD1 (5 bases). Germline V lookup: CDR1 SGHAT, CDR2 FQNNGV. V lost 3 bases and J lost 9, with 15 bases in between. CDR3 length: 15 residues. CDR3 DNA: TGTGCCAGCAGCTTTCCCGGGGGACGGGGTTCACCCCTCCACTTT. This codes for CASSFPGGRGSPLHF.

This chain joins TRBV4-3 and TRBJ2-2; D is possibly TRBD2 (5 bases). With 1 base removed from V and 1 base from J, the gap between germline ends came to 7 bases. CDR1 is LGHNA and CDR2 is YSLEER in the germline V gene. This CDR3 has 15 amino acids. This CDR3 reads CASSQVLGNTGELFF. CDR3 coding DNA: TGCGCCAGCAGCCAAGTACTAGGGAACACCGGGGAGCTGTTTTTT.

The CDR3 nucleotides read TGTGCCAGCAGCCAAGATAGCATAGGAAACTCCTACAATGAGCAGTTCTTC. This translates into CASSQDSIGNSYNEQFF. This chain uses TRBV4-2 with TRBJ2-1; D uncertain. The CDR3 extends over 17 amino acids. Trimming cost V 0 bases and J 0 bases, with 12 bases left between them. Germline V CDR1 and CDR2: LGHNA, YNFKEQ.